A few counts support the clone carrying this TCR beta chain. Its antigen is still unknown. The data stem from a study of OX40 agonist ivuxolimab in advanced cancers. Study at large: Patients received ivuxolimab, an intravenous treatment, every 2 weeks at 0.01 to 10 mg/kg.

Study-level points and caveats: Both blood CD4+ and CD8+ T cells showed clonal growth by week 6 at 0.1 to 3.0 mg/kg.

Patients with a history of autoimmune disease or on systemic immunosuppression were excluded. The V and J ends lost 2 bases and 1 base respectively, with 8 bases between them. This CDR3 has 14 amino acids. Germline-derived CDR1 and CDR2 are MNHNS and SASEGT. Repertoires were generated with immunoSEQ multiplex PCR, while TCRdb's copy carries only in-frame clones and drops some. Among about 23,000 clones, 70% to 90% were seen once, and the ten largest hold roughly a quarter. The chain couples TRBV6-1 to TRBJ1-1, with D possibly matching TRBD1 (5 bases). The receptor was isolated from an adult with an advanced solid tumor such as melanoma, head and neck, liver or kidney cancer. Source: CD4+ or CD8+ T cells sorted from blood, taken in a trial of the OX40 agonist ivuxolimab. The CDR3 DNA reads TGTGCCAGCAGTGAACCGGGGGGGAACACTGAAGCTTTCTTT. Encoded protein: CASSEPGGNTEAFF.